This T cell receptor beta chain emerged from a study of cytomegalovirus exposure and HLA in healthy donors. A multiplex PCR was run with 60 Vbeta primers and 13 Jbeta primers. Generated by immunoSEQ multiplex PCR, the TCRdb table keeps only in-frame clones and is missing some. The sample lists about 190,000 clones, around four fifths seen once, with more than 1.5% in the top ten. Worth noting for this clone: Its antigen is not known.

Trimming shortened V by 4 bases and J by 3 bases, and 8 bases separated the two germline ends. The germline V gene encodes CDR1 SGHRS and CDR2 YFSETQ. CDR3 length equals 13 residues. Study observations and caveats: Information on immune exposure was restricted to one variable (CMV serostatus).

The source is a man aged 40-55 years in good health and CMV-seropositive. Specimen: PBMCs. V is TRBV5-1 and J is TRBJ1-3, with a possible D match to TRBD1 (5 bases). CDR3 amino acids: CASSTGSGNTIYF. CDR3 bases: TGCGCCAGCAGCACAGGAAGTGGAAACACCATATATTTT.